The 10 T cell receptor beta chains reported below all come from one sample, sequenced in a study of tumor-infiltrating lymphocytes in primary liver carcinoma. Priming with a constant-region primer yielded TCR beta cDNA from around 0.45 ug total RNA. Construction of TCR beta libraries relied on three successive nested multiplex PCR rounds employing slightly modified ARM-PCR. TRBV1-TRBV30 forward primers paired with a C-beta reverse primer drove the first two PCR rounds, roughly 10 cycles each. TCRdb ran MiXCR on the multiplex PCR reads and lists one entry per CDR3 protein. The sample holds about 30,000 distinct CDR3 sequences, around 70% seen once. Taking about 18-30 mg of unsorted bulk tissue, the authors co-extracted RNA and DNA. The source material was liver tumor tissue from sampling region 3. Indicated subset: tumor region T3, left-lateral pole. The receptors stem from a woman aged 25 to 39 with primary liver carcinoma and hepatitis B virus infection.

Comment on this clonotype: The conserved closing phenylalanine or tryptophan is absent in this CDR3, likely reflecting a read error. The chain links TRBV11-2 to TRBJ2-3; D may correspond to TRBD1 or TRBD2 (5 bases each). Germline V gives CDR1 SGHAT, CDR2 FQNNGV. The CDR3 runs to 21 residues. The CDR3 nucleotides are TGTGCCAACAGCCCAGGAGCGGTCCTGAAGGGGCGTGCAGCTAACACAGATACGCAGTATTTG. This codes for CANSPGAVLKGRAANTDTQYL.

About this clonotype itself: This clone may be a read error of a much larger clone one base away. This sequence joins TRBV12-3 or TRBV12-4 and TRBJ2-3, with D possibly matching TRBD2 (6 bases). The CDR3 is made up of 18 amino acids. CDR3 in DNA: TGTGTCAGCAGTTTCTTTCTCGCGGGCGGCCAGGAGGGCGATACGCAGTATTTT. Its protein is CVSSFFLAGGQEGDTQYF.

As regards this clonotype: Since no conserved phenylalanine or tryptophan closes the CDR3, a read error is the likely cause. The chain recombines TRBV11-2 with TRBJ2-1; no definite D call. The CDR3 length is 15 residues. Trimming stripped 5 bases from V and 0 bases from J, with 11 bases between. Germline lookup yields CDR1 SGHAT and CDR2 FQNNGV. The DNA for the CDR3 is TGTGCCAGCAGCCTGCGGCGGAGCTCCTACAATGAGCAGTTCGTC. Protein: CASSLRRSSYNEQFV.

Remarks on this clonotype: This may arise from a read error, as a much more abundant clone is one base away. V and J are TRBV12-3 or TRBV12-4 and TRBJ2-3, with 8 bases fitting TRBD1. V lost 3 bases and J lost 8; bases outside the gene matches: 10. This CDR3 spans 15 amino acids. CDR3 DNA sequence: TGTGCCAGCAGTTTCGGGTACAGGGGGGCGGCTACGCAGTATTTT. Protein sequence: CASSFGYRGAATQYF.

This clonotype was seen a handful of times. This chain connects TRBV19 to TRBJ1-2, with D possibly TRBD1 on 6 matching bases. This CDR3 contains 13 residues. Germline loops: CDR1 LNHDA, CDR2 SQIVND (reference sequence). Trimming left V 7 bases short and J 3 bases short, with 12 bases between. In DNA form, the CDR3 reads TGTGCCAGTACCCCGGACAGATACTATGGCTACACCTTC. Residues: CASTPDRYYGYTF. Variable domain in full (rest from reference TRBV19 and TRBJ1-2): DGGITQSPKYLFRKEGQNVTLSCEQNLNHDAMYWYRQDPGQGLRLIYYSQIVNDFQKGDIAEGYSVSREKKESFPLTVTSAQKNPTAFYLCASTPDRYYGYTFGSGTRLTVV.

Note on this clonotype: One junction end does not reproduce the germline sequence, and a read error may be involved. The chain uses TRBV4-1 and TRBJ1-1; D not certain. This CDR3 comprises 16 residues. Germline lookup yields CDR1 MGHRA and CDR2 YSYEKL. In DNA, the CDR3 is TGCGCAAGCAACCAAGATTGCAGGCCCCTGAACACTGAAGCTTTCTTT. Translating it yields CASNQDCRPLNTEAFF.

The V call is TRBV6-1, the J call TRBJ1-1; no firm D call. This CDR3 has 14 amino acids. The germline V gene has CDR1 MNHNS and CDR2 SASEGT. With 0 bases removed from V and 3 bases from J, the gap between germline ends came to 8 bases. CDR3 amino acids: CASSEAGWDTEAFF. The CDR3 DNA is TGTGCCAGCAGTGAAGCCGGGTGGGACACTGAAGCTTTCTTT.

As concerns this clonotype: This may come from a read error, since a much larger clone is one base off. The rearrangement links TRBV11-2 to TRBJ2-7; TRBD2 aligns across 7 bases. Trimming removed 5 bases from V and 5 bases from J; junction bases left unmatched: 12. Germline V gene sequence: CDR1 SGHAT, CDR2 FQNNGV. The CDR3 contains 15 residues. The DNA of the CDR3 is TGTGCCAGCAGCCTCGGACTAGGCCCGGGAGACGAGCAGTACTTC. Translated, it gives CASSLGLGPGDEQYF.

For this clonotype: It is likely a read error, because the conserved phenylalanine at the end of the CDR3 is missing. The chain recombines TRBV12-3 or TRBV12-4 with TRBJ2-5, with D possibly being TRBD2 (5 bases). The V gene lost 6 bases and the J gene lost 3 bases, with 17 bases spanning the gap. CDR3 length: 15 residues. CDR3 sequence reads: CASSAYPGNEETQYL. CDR3 DNA sequence: TGTGCCAGCAGCGCCTACCCCGGGAACGAAGAGACCCAGTACCTC.

This clonotype was counted only a few times. The CDR3 sequence: CASLGGVISTDTQYF. In DNA form, the CDR3 reads TGTGCCAGCCTCGGTGGGGTAATTAGCACAGATACGCAGTATTTT. This rearrangement joins TRBV28 to TRBJ2-3; D unclear. This CDR3 contains 15 residues. Germline V gene lookup returns CDR1 MDHEN and CDR2 SYDVKM. The V end was cut by 8 bases, the J end by 0 bases, with 15 bases between. Full variable domain (outside the CDR3, taken from reference TRBV28 and TRBJ2-3): DVKVTQSSRYLVKRTGEKVFLECVQDMDHENMFWYRQDPGLGLRLIYFSYDVKMKEKGDIPEGYSVSREKKERFSLILESASTNQTSMYLCASLGGVISTDTQYFGPGTRLTVL.